Shown below are 10 T cell receptor beta chains from a single sample sequenced in a study of cytomegalovirus exposure and HLA in healthy donors. Clones were sequenced by immunoSEQ multiplex PCR, and TCRdb holds only the in-frame ones, with some missing. The sample carries roughly 330,000 clones, about 90% recorded once. The sequenced sample was PBMCs. These TCRs come from a woman under 40 in good health and CMV-seropositive.

The gene calls are TRBV5-1 and TRBJ2-5; D gene ambiguous. The CDR3 has 14 residues. CDR1 is SGHRS, CDR2 YFSETQ, per germline. Trimming stripped 3 bases from V and 5 bases from J, with 14 bases between. CDR3 sequence (DNA): TGCGCCAGCAGCTCGTTCGGTCCACTGGAGACCCAGTACTTC. This sequence encodes CASSSFGPLETQYF.

In DNA, the CDR3 is TGTGCCAGCAGCCCGGGACGGACCTATGGCTACACCTTC. It encodes CASSPGRTYGYTF. The chain carries TRBV7-8 and TRBJ1-2, with D perhaps TRBD1 (5 bases). V was pared by 5 bases and J by 4 bases, with 11 bases between. CDR1 and CDR2 from the germline V gene are SGHVS and FQNEAQ. The CDR3 runs 13 residues.

The V and J genes are TRBV7-2 and TRBJ1-2; 7 positions agree with TRBD1. Germline V gene data show CDR1 as SGHTA and CDR2 as FQGNSA. This CDR3 is 13 amino acids long. The V and J ends lost 4 bases and 12 bases, in that order; junction bases with no gene match: 11. CDR3 coding DNA: TGTGCCAGCAGCTCTCCCGGACAGGCCCCCCACACCTTC. This gives the protein CASSSPGQAPHTF.

The chain links TRBV6-6 to TRBJ2-2, with D unresolved. This CDR3 comprises 14 residues. V was cut by 3 bases and J by 4 bases, with 9 bases left in between. Germline lookup yields CDR1 MNHNY and CDR2 SVGAGI (reference sequence). The CDR3 spells CASSYEQPTGELFF. CDR3 nucleotide sequence: TGTGCCAGCAGTTATGAACAGCCCACCGGGGAGCTGTTTTTT.

V usage is TRBV29-1 and J usage is TRBJ1-1; D might be TRBD1 (5 bases). Germline loops: CDR1 SQVTM, CDR2 ANQGSEA. V was trimmed by 1 base and J by 4 bases, leaving 7 bases between them. The CDR3 consists of 12 residues. CDR3 loop: CSVEGGRTEAFF. In DNA, the CDR3 is TGCAGCGTTGAAGGGGGACGCACTGAAGCTTTCTTT.

This sequence joins TRBV2 and TRBJ2-7; 11 positions agree with TRBD1. The J segment lost 2 bases and the V segment lost 5 bases, leaving 5 bases of the junction unmatched. CDR1 SNHLY and CDR2 FYNNEI come from the germline V gene. This CDR3 spans 15 amino acids. The CDR3 DNA reads as TGTGCCAGCAGTCCAGGACAGGGGGCGGCCTACGAGCAGTACTTC. It codes for CASSPGQGAAYEQYF.

V is TRBV7-2 and J is TRBJ1-4; perhaps TRBD1 as D (5 bases). Germline V gives CDR1 SGHTA, CDR2 FQGNSA. This CDR3 spans 15 amino acids. Trimming left V 2 bases short and J 4 bases short, with 11 bases between. The CDR3 loop is CASSLLTGLNEKLFF. The CDR3, as DNA: TGTGCCAGCAGCTTACTAACAGGACTTAATGAAAAACTGTTTTTT.

The J gene is TRBJ2-3, the V gene TRBV6-6; a weak D match, TRBD2 (6 bases). The CDR3 has 13 amino acids. The germline V gene encodes CDR1 MNHNY and CDR2 SVGAGI (reference sequence). Trimming left V 6 bases short and J 2 bases short, with 9 bases between. The DNA for the CDR3 is TGTGCCAGCAGCGGGAGAACCACAGATACGCAGTATTTT. Amino acid sequence: CASSGRTTDTQYF.

This clone has only one observation. The CDR3 DNA reads TGTGCCAGCAGCTTAGAAGGGACCGTCAGCTATGGCTACACCTTC. It yields the protein CASSLEGTVSYGYTF. The chain carries TRBV11-2 and TRBJ1-2; weak D call: TRBD1 (5 bases). Germline V gene lookup returns CDR1 SGHAT and CDR2 FQNNGV. Trimming cost V 0 bases and J 4 bases, with 12 bases left between them. The CDR3 consists of 15 residues.

The chain carries TRBV30 and TRBJ2-1; D remains unclear. The CDR3 is made up of 19 amino acids. Trimming stripped 0 bases from V and 6 bases from J, with 27 bases between. Germline V gives CDR1 GTSNPN, CDR2 SVGIG (reference sequence). The CDR3 is CAWSVWSSASPKGFNEQFF. The CDR3 DNA is TGTGCCTGGAGTGTTTGGTCCAGCGCGAGCCCGAAGGGTTTCAATGAGCAGTTCTTC. Full variable domain (rest looked up from reference TRBV30 and TRBJ2-1): SQTIHQWPATLVQPVGSPLSLECTVEGTSNPNLYWYRQAAGRGLQLLFYSVGIGQISSEVPQNLSASRPQDRQFILSSKKLLLSDSGFYLCAWSVWSSASPKGFNEQFFGPGTRLTVL.